This entry concerns a single TCR beta chain. Ten or more counts support this clonotype. Which antigen it targets is not known. Base qualities were left out, and no much larger clone turns up one base away. Any patient with an uncontrolled infection, another autoimmune disease, pregnancy or lactation was excluded. Diagnoses relied on clinical symptoms, serum thyroxine and TRAb, thyroid ultrasound and orbital computed tomography. Trizol reagent was used to extract total RNA, and RNA quality was then checked on an Agilent 2100 Bioanalyzer. The germline V gene gives CDR1 as SGHRS and CDR2 as YFSETQ. There are 15 amino acids in the CDR3, from cysteine to phenylalanine inclusive. CDR3 DNA only is kept here, 45 bases in frame from base 1. Trimming removed 4 bases from V and 2 bases from J; the gene matches leave 6 bases unexplained. The TCR beta CDR3 regions were amplified from the RNA transcripts. A first-round RT-PCR of the TCR CDR3 used the HTBI primer set with the Qiagen OneStep RT-PCR kit. The libraries were constructed in a second round of multiplex PCR and then size-selected and purified. Libraries were sequenced paired-end with 100 bp reads on an Illumina HiSeq2000. The published analysis was carried out like this. SOAPnuke was used to process the raw data, throwing out any read that contained adapters or uncalled bases, had a mean Phred below 15, or lacked an exact constant-primer or identifier match. High-quality paired reads were merged using COPE v1.2.5, and each unique nucleotide sequence was defined as a clonotype. MiTCR v1.1 was used to align clonotypes to the IMGT TRBV, TRBD and TRBJ reference segments. The analysis included only V-J combinations with a frequency above 0.0001, which together covered 99% to 99.2% of the repertoires. A TCS score was defined as the ratio of F50 (clonal expansion) to E x V (chaos), with BLOSUM62-based TCRdist applied between CDR3 peptides within each V-J. Welch's t-statistics and random forest reduced some 510 V-J features to 13, which were used in a naive Bayes classifier (R e1071). Thyroid-blood repertoire similarity was quantified with the Morisita-Horn index. The public reads were quality trimmed at Q25 with fastp and then assembled into clones with MiXCR by TCRdb, keeping productive beta chains. A single entry per CDR3 protein holds the most common genes and DNA from its merged rows. The V and J calls here are based on TCRdb, not the publication. The sample includes 550,000 to 600,000 distinct CDR3 sequences, with more than 45% observed a single time. Under 20% of the sample belongs to the ten largest clones.

The data originate from a study of T cells in Graves' hyperthyroidism and ophthalmopathy (dated by TCRdb to the late 2010s). Regarding the research as a whole: A discovery cohort of about 96 patients, roughly 45 with Graves' ophthalmopathy and under 60 with stable Graves' hyperthyroidism, was used to find distinguishing TCR V-J signatures. Whether ophthalmopathy could be predicted prospectively was tested in an independent validation cohort made up of about 18 hyperthyroidism patients plus 17 patients who later progressed to ophthalmopathy. The approximately 95 discovery patients were divided at random into training and test sets in a 7:3 ratio. According to the paper, TCR Vbeta CDR3 sequencing was carried out on about 140 peripheral blood samples, which came from around 43 ophthalmopathy, around 74 hyperthyroidism and about 17 progressor patients. The study also compared thyroid tissue and blood T-cell repertoires from over 5 Graves' hyperthyroidism patients. Following sampling, methimazole starting at 30 mg daily was given to hyperthyroidism patients, and high-dose intravenous methylprednisolone was given to ophthalmopathy patients.

Overall study results and their limits: No statistical method was used to set the sample size in advance, and investigators knew the group allocation. Ophthalmopathy was separated from stable hyperthyroidism by a 13 V-J signature model, with around 90% sensitivity and approximately 81% specificity obtained in cross-validation and 80%/75% obtained in testing. Most expanded thyroid clonotypes (frequency above 0.001) were also found in blood, which suggests that blood repertoires may mirror thyroid immune responses. During validation, the model predicted progression to ophthalmopathy a median of approximately 6.5 months ahead of onset, with roughly 65% sensitivity and 72% to 85% specificity.

The receptor's source is an adult woman with Graves' disease, either hyperthyroidism or ophthalmopathy (not recorded which). Sequencing was performed on peripheral blood or thyroid tissue (not recorded which). The rearranged chain carries TRBV5-1 and TRBJ2-7; 10 of the junction bases match TRBD1. The CDR3 protein sequence reads: CASSGRQGATYEQYF. The nucleotide sequence reads as follows: TGCGCCAGCAGCGGTCGACAGGGGGCGACCTACGAGCAGTACTTC.